A selection of T cell receptor beta chains follows, all from one sample in a study of control samples from healthy donors and cancer patients. Method: immunoSEQ multiplex PCR; TCRdb's copy keeps in-frame clones and lacks some. The repertoire consists of some 410,000 clones, with approximately 90% occurring once and the leading ten covering over 5.5%. Source material: PBMCs. These receptor sequences come from a man in his forties with head and neck cancer. The CDR3 runs from the conserved cysteine through the conserved F or W. Fields, in order: clone size, V gene, D gene, J gene, CDR3 DNA, CDR3 protein. A D gene is named only where the DNA matches it firmly. Part of the rows lack a size; the others show once, few, many or a class for expanded clones.

-	TRBV12-5	TRBD1	TRBJ2-7	TGTGCTAGTGGACGCACAGGGGTCCGAAACTCCTACGAGCAGTACTTC	CASGRTGVRNSYEQYF
-	TRBV27	TRBD2	TRBJ2-2	TGTGCCAGCAGCCCCCTGGGGACTAGTGGCGCCGGGGAGCTGTTTTTT	CASSPLGTSGAGELFF
-	TRBV25-1	TRBD1	TRBJ1-6	TGTGCCAGCAGCGCTGGGACAGCTAACCATTATAATTCACCCCTCCACTTT	CASSAGTANHYNSPLHF
-	TRBV11-2	TRBD1	TRBJ2-2	TGTGCCAGCAGCCTCCCGGGACAGGGGATCGGGGAGCTGTTTTTT	CASSLPGQGIGELFF
-	TRBV6-5	-	TRBJ2-7	TGTGCCAGCAGTTACTCCACTAACCAATTCTACGAGCAGTACTTC	CASSYSTNQFYEQYF
-	TRBV6-4	-	TRBJ1-3	TGTGCCAGCAGTGACTCTAAGGGTTTCTCTGGAAACACCATATATTTT	CASSDSKGFSGNTIYF
-	TRBV29-1	-	TRBJ2-7	TGCAGCGTTGGAACTACTCTCTACGAGCAGTACTTC	CSVGTTLYEQYF
-	TRBV20-1	-	TRBJ1-2	TGCAGTGCTCGACAGCTTCACGGCTACACCTTC	CSARQLHGYTF
-	TRBV4-3	-	TRBJ1-2	TGCGCCAGCAGCCAAGAATCCGGGGATGGCTACACCTTC	CASSQESGDGYTF
-	TRBV19	-	TRBJ1-5	TGTGCCAGTAGGGGGGCGAATCAGCCCCAGCATTTT	CASRGANQPQHF
-	TRBV3-1/TRBV3-2	-	TRBJ1-2	TGTGCCAGCAGCCAAGCGAGGACAGTCTATGGCTACACCTTC	CASSQARTVYGYTF
-	TRBV28	TRBD1	TRBJ1-1	TGTGCCAGCAGTCGACAGGGAGGGCGAGGAACTGAAGCTTTCTTT	CASSRQGGRGTEAFF
-	TRBV5-4	-	TRBJ1-1	TGTGCCAGCAGCCCCAACGGACACGAGAACACTGAAGCTTTCTTT	CASSPNGHENTEAFF
-	TRBV6-6	-	TRBJ2-1	TGTGCCAGCAGTTACTCATTGCGGGCCATGGATGAGCAGTTCTTC	CASSYSLRAMDEQFF
-	TRBV24-1	-	TRBJ1-1	TGTGCCACCAATATGGACATCACGAACACTGAAGCTTTCTTT	CATNMDITNTEAFF
-	TRBV18	TRBD1	TRBJ2-4	TGTGCCAGCTCACCGGTACCGGGACAGGGGGCTAGCACCGTGACGTACTTC	CASSPVPGQGASTVTYF
-	TRBV30	-	TRBJ2-7	TGTGCCTGGAGTATTAGTGGGATTGTGGACGAGCAGTACTTC	CAWSISGIVDEQYF
-	TRBV12-5	-	TRBJ1-1	TGTGCTAGTGGTTTGAGAGAGAACACTGAAGCTTTCTTT	CASGLRENTEAFF
-	TRBV7-8	-	TRBJ1-2	TGTGCCAGCAGCTTAGGAGACGTGGCCATAAGGGCGCAGGGTGACACCTTC	CASSLGDVAIRAQGDTF
-	TRBV11-3	TRBD1	TRBJ2-5	TGTGCCAGCAGCTTGAGCAGGGGGCAAGAGACCCAGTACTTC	CASSLSRGQETQYF
-	TRBV5-6	-	TRBJ1-1	TGTGCCAGCAAAACTTCGTGGCAGTCGAACACTGAAGCTTTCTTT	CASKTSWQSNTEAFF
-	TRBV3-1/TRBV3-2	-	TRBJ1-1	TGTGCCAGCAGCCAAGGAGCGGGTGAAGCTTTCTTT	CASSQGAGEAFF
-	TRBV5-6	-	TRBJ1-2	TGTGCCAGCAGCCCCGGGACTGCCAACTATGGCTACACCTTC	CASSPGTANYGYTF
-	TRBV20-1	-	TRBJ2-5	TGCAGTGCCCCCCGGCAAGAGACCCAGTACTTC	CSAPRQETQYF
-	TRBV11-2	-	TRBJ2-2	TGTGCCAGCAGCTCTCAGTTCGCGAACACCGGGGAGCTGTTTTTT	CASSSQFANTGELFF
-	TRBV5-4	-	TRBJ2-1	TGTGCCAGCAGCTTGGGGTCCTTAAGCTCCTACAATGAGCAGTTCTTC	CASSLGSLSSYNEQFF
once	TRBV5-1	-	TRBJ2-2	TGCGCCAGCAGCTTGGTATTTGAGAACACCGGGGAGCTGTTTTTT	CASSLVFENTGELFF
once	TRBV7-3	-	TRBJ1-2	TGTGCCAGCAGCCTCACCGGGAGTCAGGGCTACACCTTC	CASSLTGSQGYTF
-	TRBV28	TRBD2	TRBJ2-7	TGTGCCAGCAGTCTCGGACTAGCGGGAGTCTACGAGCAGTACTTC	CASSLGLAGVYEQYF
-	TRBV7-3	-	TRBJ1-1	TGTGCCAGCAGCTTAGTGCAGAACACTGAAGCTTTCTTT	CASSLVQNTEAFF
-	TRBV5-8	TRBD2	TRBJ2-2	TGTGCCAGCAGCCCCGGGACTAGCGGGACGGCCGGGGAGCTGTTTTTT	CASSPGTSGTAGELFF
once	TRBV2	-	TRBJ2-7	TGTGCCAGCAGCGGGCCCCAGGACCAGTACTTC	CASSGPQDQYF
-	TRBV7-9	TRBD2	TRBJ2-7	TGTGCCAGCAGCTTGGTAACTAGCGGGGGGTACGAGCAGTACTTC	CASSLVTSGGYEQYF
-	TRBV6-5	-	TRBJ1-1	TGTGCCAGCAGTCGCTCGACCATGAACACTGAAGCTTTCTTT	CASSRSTMNTEAFF
once	TRBV10-3	TRBD1	TRBJ1-6	TGTGCCATCAGTGAGTCTTGGACAGGGGATAATTCACCCCTCCACTTT	CAISESWTGDNSPLHF
-	TRBV5-1	-	TRBJ1-4	TGCGCCAGCAGCTTGTCAGCCGGGGATAATGAAAAACTGTTTTTT	CASSLSAGDNEKLFF
once	TRBV30	-	TRBJ2-6	TGTGCCTGGAGTGTTTACTCTGGGGCCAACGTCCTGACTTTC	CAWSVYSGANVLTF
-	TRBV18	-	TRBJ1-5	TGTGCCAGCTCACCACGCACCAGGGAACTGTCTCAGCCCCAGCATTTT	CASSPRTRELSQPQHF
-	TRBV5-1	TRBD2	TRBJ2-1	TGCGCCAGCAGCCCGACGGGACTAGGTTACAATGAGCAGTTCTTC	CASSPTGLGYNEQFF
-	TRBV29-1	-	TRBJ2-6	TGCAGCGTTGGTGAAGGGCCCTCTGGGGCCAACGTCCTGACTTTC	CSVGEGPSGANVLTF
-	TRBV27	-	TRBJ2-7	TGTGCCAGCAGTCCGAGAGGGGGCTCCTACGAGCAGTACTTC	CASSPRGGSYEQYF
-	TRBV2	TRBD1	TRBJ1-5	TGTGCCAGCAGCATATCGCAGGGGGACGAGCCCCAGCATTTT	CASSISQGDEPQHF
-	TRBV5-1	-	TRBJ2-3	TGCGCCAGCTTCCGACAGGTCCCGGGCGATACGCAGTATTTT	CASFRQVPGDTQYF
-	TRBV5-6	-	TRBJ2-2	TGTGCCAGCAGCTTGGGGGTTACCGGGGAGCTGTTTTTT	CASSLGVTGELFF
-	TRBV4-3	-	TRBJ2-6	TGCGCCAGCAGCCAAGATACGAGCTCTGGGGCCAACGTCCTGACTTTC	CASSQDTSSGANVLTF
-	TRBV6-5	-	TRBJ2-7	TGTGCCAGCAGCCCCGGCCACTACGAGCAGTACTTC	CASSPGHYEQYF
-	TRBV5-1	TRBD1	TRBJ2-7	TGCGCCAGCAGCTATGGTGATAACAGGGGTAGCTACGAGCAGTACTTC	CASSYGDNRGSYEQYF
-	TRBV10-1	TRBD1	TRBJ2-3	TGCGCCAGCAGAGCGGGACAGGGGAGGACAGATACGCAGTATTTT	CASRAGQGRTDTQYF